Following are 18 T cell receptor beta chains from one sample sequenced in a study of blood T cell repertoires in COVID-19. This table comes from immunoSEQ multiplex PCR, and its TCRdb copy is limited to in-frame clones, with some not included. The sample lists over 110,000 clones; around 87% were seen once. The sequencing input was PBMCs or T cells enriched from blood (not recorded which). The receptor source for this set is a man in his sixties who had recovered from COVID-19.

The chain joins TRBV27 to TRBJ2-7; D might be TRBD1 (5 bases). V was shortened by 1 base and J by 2 bases, with 6 bases between the two germline ends. The CDR3 runs to 13 residues. Germline assignment: CDR1 MNHEY and CDR2 SMNVEV (reference sequence). Here the CDR3 DNA reads TGTGCCAGCAGTTTATGGGGCCCCTACGAGCAGTACTTC. Translated: CASSLWGPYEQYF.

Of note for this clone: A read error may produce the germline difference seen at one junction end. V and J are TRBV2 and TRBJ2-1, with 7 bases identical to TRBD2. Germline-derived CDR1 and CDR2 are SNHLY and FYNNEI. This CDR3 region has 10 residues. The CDR3: CASLAGRLIF. CDR3 bases: TGTGCCAGCTTAGCGGGCCGACTGATCTTC.

The chain joins TRBV7-3 to TRBJ2-1; 13 nucleotides line up with TRBD2. V was pared by 0 bases and J by 9 bases, with 2 bases of the junction left unmatched. The length of the CDR3 is 15 residues. Germline V lookup: CDR1 SGHTA, CDR2 FQGTGA. CDR3 sequence: CASSLTRTSGSEQFF. CDR3 bases: TGTGCCAGCAGCTTAACTAGGACTAGCGGGAGTGAGCAGTTCTTC.

V usage is TRBV7-9 and J usage is TRBJ2-2, with 12 bases aligning to TRBD1. In germline, CDR1 is SEHNR, CDR2 FQNEAQ (reference sequence). V gave up 7 bases and J gave up 7 bases; unmatched junction bases: 13. The CDR3 consists of 17 residues. The CDR3 coding sequence is TGTGCCAGCAACTTTAAGCCGGGACAGGGGGCAATCGGGGAGCTGTTTTTT. It translates to CASNFKPGQGAIGELFF.

The V call is TRBV24-1, the J call TRBJ1-4, with 9 bases matching TRBD1. V dropped 4 bases and J dropped 5; count of bases not matched to a gene: 4. The CDR3 is 15 residues long. Germline-derived CDR1 and CDR2 are KGHDR and SFDVKD. CDR3: CATSDPGTGNEKLFF. The DNA for the CDR3 is TGTGCCACCAGTGACCCAGGGACAGGGAATGAAAAACTGTTTTTT.

This chain connects TRBV29-1 to TRBJ2-3, with TRBD2 matching over 14 bases. The CDR3 contains 15 residues. Germline V gives CDR1 SQVTM, CDR2 ANQGSEA. The CDR3 bases are TGCCGCGGCGGGAGACTAGCGGGGGGGGGAGATACGCAGTATTTT. Translated: CRGGRLAGGGDTQYF.

This clone came up a few times. The CDR3: CASSVRHSSEAFF. The CDR3 DNA is TGTGCCAGCAGCGTGCGGCACTCATCTGAAGCTTTCTTT. This chain connects TRBV9 to TRBJ1-1; D is ambiguous. Germline CDR1 SGDLS, CDR2 YYNGEE. This CDR3 comprises 13 residues. Trimming removed 2 bases from V and 6 bases from J, with 11 bases in between.

CDR3 bases: TGTGCCAGCAGTGAAGCCCTAGCCCCAGGAACTAATGAGCAGTTCTTC. Its protein is CASSEALAPGTNEQFF. This rearrangement joins TRBV2 to TRBJ2-1; the D gene is possibly TRBD2 (5 bases). This CDR3 contains 16 residues. V lost 0 bases to trimming and J lost 7 bases, with 16 bases between them. Germline V gene sequence: CDR1 SNHLY, CDR2 FYNNEI.

The gene calls are TRBV2 and TRBJ1-2; 9 positions agree with TRBD1. V lost 6 bases, J lost 6 bases, and 11 bases stayed unmatched. This CDR3 comprises 15 residues. Germline V CDR1 and CDR2: SNHLY, FYNNEI. This CDR3 is CASSNRGLGRDGYTF. The CDR3 DNA reads TGTGCCAGCAGCAACAGGGGGCTGGGCAGGGATGGCTACACCTTC.

The chain combines TRBV11-2 with TRBJ1-4; 9 bases are shared with TRBD1. The CDR3 totals 11 residues. Germline values: CDR1 SGHAT, CDR2 FQNNGV. The V segment lost 5 bases and the J segment 14 bases; nucleotides outside the gene matches: 3. The DNA for the CDR3 is TGTGCCAGCAGCGACGACAGGGGGCTGTTTTTT. This encodes CASSDDRGLFF. Full variable domain (remainder filled in from reference TRBV11-2 and TRBJ1-4): EAGVAQSPRYKIIEKRQSVAFWCNPISGHATLYWYQQILGQGPKLLIQFQNNGVVDDSQLPKDRFSAERLKGVDSTLKIQPAKLEDSAVYLCASSDDRGLFFGSGTQLSVL.

This chain joins TRBV28 and TRBJ1-6, with TRBD1 matching over 8 bases. The CDR3 spans 16 residues. J lost 9 bases, V lost 5 bases, and 12 bases had no gene match. Germline V gives CDR1 MDHEN, CDR2 SYDVKM. The CDR3 nucleotides read TGTGCCAGCAGTCCACTCCAGGGGGCCAATGCTTCACCCCTCCACTTT. This encodes CASSPLQGANASPLHF.

The chain joins TRBV15 to TRBJ2-7; TRBD1 matches at 10 bases. CDR1 is LNHNV and CDR2 is YYDKDF in the germline V gene (reference sequence). V lost 10 bases, J lost 4 bases, and 7 bases stayed unmatched. The CDR3 loop spans 13 amino acids. CDR3: CAISRDRGYEQYF. For the CDR3, the DNA is TGTGCCATAAGCCGGGACAGGGGTTACGAGCAGTACTTC.

The CDR3 bases are TGTGCCAGCAGCCCTTCAGGGGCCCAAAAAAACATTCAGTACTTC. It encodes CASSPSGAQKNIQYF. The rearrangement uses TRBV7-4 and TRBJ2-4, with D possibly TRBD1 on 6 matching bases. Germline CDR1 reads SGHVT; CDR2 reads SQSDAQ. The CDR3 consists of 15 residues. Trimming removed 5 bases at V and 4 bases at J, with 15 bases between.

The chain is built from TRBV28 and TRBJ1-2; unclear D gene. The CDR3 runs 12 residues. V lost 8 bases and J 6 bases, leaving 13 bases between the germline ends. The germline CDR1 and CDR2 sequences are MDHEN and SYDVKM. CDR3 DNA: TGTGCCAGCCGGCCGGGAGTTGATGGCTACACCTTC. Amino acids: CASRPGVDGYTF.

The chain uses TRBV19 and TRBJ1-5, with D possibly matching TRBD1 (5 bases). In germline, CDR1 is LNHDA, CDR2 SQIVND (reference sequence). The V end lost 2 bases, the J end lost 3 bases, and 11 bases lay between the germline ends. The CDR3 is made up of 15 amino acids. The chain's CDR3 is CASSIFEGVNQPQHF. The CDR3 region has the DNA TGTGCCAGTAGTATATTTGAAGGGGTCAATCAGCCCCAGCATTTT.

The chain couples TRBV7-8 to TRBJ2-2; tentative D call: TRBD1 (5 bases). The germline CDR1 and CDR2 sequences are SGHVS and FQNEAQ. The CDR3 contains 14 residues. V was pared by 5 bases and J by 1 base, with 8 bases between. The DNA of the CDR3 is TGTGCCAGCAGCCGCGACAGGAACACCGGGGAGCTGTTTTTT. It specifies CASSRDRNTGELFF.

The chain links TRBV6-1 to TRBJ1-2; D is ambiguous. CDR1 is MNHNS and CDR2 is SASEGT in the germline V gene. Trimming removed 3 bases from V and 0 bases from J, with 11 bases in between. This CDR3 spans 15 amino acids. The CDR3 bases are TGTGCCAGCAGTGAGAGGCGAATTGCTAACTATGGCTACACCTTC. Protein: CASSERRIANYGYTF.

The chain links TRBV2 to TRBJ2-7; the D gene is possibly TRBD1 (7 bases). The germline V and J ends were trimmed by 0 bases and 6 bases, with 15 bases remaining between them. Germline V CDR1 and CDR2: SNHLY, FYNNEI. The CDR3 covers 15 residues. DNA of the CDR3: TGTGCCAGCAGTGAAGCGTATCCAGGGGGGTCCGAGCAGTACTTC. Translating gives CASSEAYPGGSEQYF.